The entry that follows covers one TCR beta chain sequence. Per the original methods: Estimates of nucleated cell counts were drawn from the amplification of reference gene primers. The method was immunoSEQ multiplex PCR; TCRdb's version includes in-frame clones alone and lacks a portion of them. For V, J and clone size, that table is used; D and trimming come from the DNA. The table lists some 140,000 clones, roughly four fifths of them singletons. Germline assignment: CDR1 LNHDA and CDR2 SQIVND (reference sequence). This CDR3 has 13 residues. The V gene lost 7 bases and the J gene lost 7 bases, with 13 bases spanning the gap. The data derive from a study of blood T cell repertoires in COVID-19. Study context: Acute-phase and convalescent COVID-19 samples originated in the United States, Italy and Spain. In each case, the material was cDNA or gDNA derived from T cells, B-cell-depleted T cells, or PBMCs.

The J gene is TRBJ1-4, the V gene TRBV19; D possibly corresponds to TRBD1 (6 bases). This clonotype was sampled from a man aged 80 or over with acute or convalescent COVID-19. Sequencing was carried out using peripheral blood. As DNA, the CDR3 is TGTGCCAGTAAAGCACAGGGTGTTGAAAAACTGTTTTTT. Its translation is CASKAQGVEKLFF.